The 7 T cell receptor beta chains below all came from one sample that was sequenced in a study of T cells in Graves' hyperthyroidism and ophthalmopathy. TCR beta CDR3 region amplification was performed from RNA transcripts. The HTBI set primed first-round TCR CDR3 RT-PCR. Via MiXCR, TCRdb re-called the multiplex PCR reads, giving one row per CDR3 protein. The sample holds roughly 650,000 distinct CDR3 sequences, around 16% seen once. The sequencing input was blood. Receptor source: a woman between 35 and 50 years old with Graves' ophthalmopathy.

This sequence joins TRBV29-1 and TRBJ2-1; 10 nucleotides agree with TRBD2. The CDR3 extends over 13 amino acids. With 7 bases clipped from V and 4 bases from J, the junction kept 4 bases outside the gene matches. The germline V gene encodes CDR1 SQVTM and CDR2 ANQGSEA. CDR3 coding DNA: TGCAGCGCTCCGGGACTAGCGTACAATGAGCAGTTCTTC. It encodes CSAPGLAYNEQFF.

This clonotype was seen a few times. This chain joins TRBV2 and TRBJ2-1; the match to TRBD1 covers 9 bases. CDR3 size: 13 residues. Trimming cost V 8 bases and J 5 bases; bases outside gene matches: 4. Per germline, CDR1 SNHLY and CDR2 FYNNEI. In nucleotides, the CDR3 is TGTGCCAGCCGGACAGGGGAAAACAATGAGCAGTTCTTC. As protein: CASRTGENNEQFF.

V and J are TRBV5-1 and TRBJ2-3; D gene ambiguous. Germline assignment: CDR1 SGHRS and CDR2 YFSETQ. V was shortened by 0 bases and J by 6 bases, with 11 bases between the two germline ends. This CDR3 region has 14 residues. CDR3 amino acids: CASSLALGADTQYF. The CDR3 DNA is TGCGCCAGCAGCTTGGCGCTGGGCGCGGATACGCAGTATTTT.

A few counts support this clonotype. At one of its ends the junction is not consistent with the germline gene, which may arise from a read error. This sequence joins TRBV27 and TRBJ1-1, with 9 bases matching TRBD1. This CDR3 region has 13 residues. Germline values: CDR1 MNHEY, CDR2 SMNVEV (reference sequence). The CDR3 DNA follows: TGTGCCAACAGTGTCGGACAGGGGACTGAAGCTTTCTTT. It translates to CANSVGQGTEAFF.

This clonotype was detected many times. V usage is TRBV12-3 or TRBV12-4 and J usage is TRBJ1-5, with TRBD1 as a possible D gene (5 bases). CDR3 size: 14 residues. The germline V and J ends were trimmed by 7 bases and 3 bases, with 13 bases remaining between them. This CDR3 reads CASTEGAPNQPQHF. Written as DNA, the CDR3 is TGTGCCAGCACTGAAGGGGCCCCCAATCAGCCCCAGCATTTT.

The CDR3, as DNA: TGTGCCAGCAGTTTATCACGGATCTCCTATAATTCACCCCTCCACTTT. Translated: CASSLSRISYNSPLHF. This sequence joins TRBV27 and TRBJ1-6, with D unclear. The germline gives CDR1 MNHEY, CDR2 SMNVEV (reference sequence). The CDR3 sequence is 16 residues long. V lost 0 bases and J lost 0, with 6 bases in between.

This clonotype has more than one count but fewer than ten. The J gene is TRBJ1-3, the V gene TRBV6-1, with D possibly TRBD1 on 5 matching bases. The CDR3 length is 15 residues. Trimming left V 5 bases short and J 2 bases short, with 13 bases between. CDR1 and CDR2 from the germline V gene are MNHNS and SASEGT. In DNA form, the CDR3 reads TGTGCCAGCAGTCCTTCGGGGGACCCTGGAAACACCATATATTTT. It codes for CASSPSGDPGNTIYF.